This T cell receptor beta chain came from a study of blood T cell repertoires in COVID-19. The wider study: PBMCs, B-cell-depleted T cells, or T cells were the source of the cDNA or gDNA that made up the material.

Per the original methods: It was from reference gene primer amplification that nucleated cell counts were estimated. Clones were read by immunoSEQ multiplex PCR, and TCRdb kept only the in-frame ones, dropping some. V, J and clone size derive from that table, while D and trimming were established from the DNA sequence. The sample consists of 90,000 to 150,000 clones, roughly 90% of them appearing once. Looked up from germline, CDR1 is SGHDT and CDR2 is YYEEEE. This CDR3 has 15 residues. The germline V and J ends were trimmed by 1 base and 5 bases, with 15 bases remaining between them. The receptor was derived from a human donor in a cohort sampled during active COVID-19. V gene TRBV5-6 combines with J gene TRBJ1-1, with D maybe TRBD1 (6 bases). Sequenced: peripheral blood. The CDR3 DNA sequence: TGTGCCAGCAGCTTGCCCACAGGGTTGGGGACTGAAGCTTTCTTT. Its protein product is CASSLPTGLGTEAFF.